Listed below are T cell receptor beta chains from one sample, sequenced in a study of T cells after yellow fever vaccination. TCRdb independently ran MiXCR on the 5' RACE reads; one entry per CDR3 protein. This repertoire shows 200,000 or so distinct CDR3 sequences, less than 7.5% found once; its top ten account for 0.8% to 1.2%. The sample in question was CD4+ T cells sorted from PBMCs, obtained on the day of the yellow fever booster vaccination. Receptor source: a man aged 25-45 years who received the YFV17D yellow fever vaccine. CDR3s include the opening cysteine and the closing phenylalanine or tryptophan. The D gene is left open where the match is weak. Size is stated for part of the rows, as once, few or many counts, or as a class when the clone is expanded.

v_call	j_call	d_call	clone_size	cdr3_nt	cdr3_aa
TRBV7-9	TRBJ2-7	TRBD1	many	TGTGCCAGCAGCTTAGGGACAGGGATGTACGAGCAGTACTTC	CASSLGTGMYEQYF
TRBV7-2	TRBJ1-2	-	-	TGTGCCAGCAGCTCAGACATAGCACGGGGCTACACCTTC	CASSSDIARGYTF
TRBV19	TRBJ2-2	-	few	TGTGCCAGTAGTATAGAGAGGGGGGCCGGGGAGCTGTTTTTT	CASSIERGAGELFF
TRBV6-5	TRBJ2-1	TRBD2	-	TGTGCCAGCAGTTACTTGGGACTAGCGGGAGCCCCTGGCAATGAGCAGTTCTTC	CASSYLGLAGAPGNEQFF
TRBV5-1	TRBJ2-7	TRBD1	many	TGCGCCAGCAGCGTCGGGGACAGCTACGAGCAGTACTTC	CASSVGDSYEQYF
TRBV4-2	TRBJ1-4	TRBD1	-	TGTGCCAGCAGCCCGACAGGGATTGCTGCTAATGAAAAACTGTTTTTT	CASSPTGIAANEKLFF
TRBV20-1	TRBJ1-3	-	-	TGCAGTGCTACGAAAATGACTGGAAACACCATATATTTT	CSATKMTGNTIYF
TRBV24-1	TRBJ2-1	TRBD1	many	TGTGCCACCAGTGATCCGGGACAGGGTAACAATGAGCAGTTCTTC	CATSDPGQGNNEQFF
TRBV7-2	TRBJ2-7	-	-	TGTGCCAGCAGCTTAGGCCAGACGTCCGAGCAGTACTTC	CASSLGQTSEQYF
TRBV19	TRBJ1-1	-	-	TGTGCCAGTAGTATAGATCTTTTCGGGGGCACTGAAGCTTTCTTT	CASSIDLFGGTEAFF
TRBV6-5	TRBJ2-7	TRBD1	-	TGTGCCAGCAGCCCCTTTCCTGGACAGGGCCGGGGCTACGAGCAGTACTTC	CASSPFPGQGRGYEQYF
TRBV5-5	TRBJ1-1	-	many	TGTGCCAGCAGCTTAGATCGGGACACTGAAGCTTTCTTT	CASSLDRDTEAFF
TRBV28	TRBJ2-7	TRBD2	few	TGTGCCAGCAGTTCACCTAGCGGGAACTCCTACGAGCAGTACTTC	CASSSPSGNSYEQYF
TRBV6-6	TRBJ1-2	-	few	TGTGCCAGCAGTTACGGGCGACAGGATGGCTACACCTTC	CASSYGRQDGYTF
TRBV4-2	TRBJ2-1	-	few	TGTGCCAGCAGCCAAGACAGAATCAATGAGCAGTTCTTC	CASSQDRINEQFF
TRBV6-5	TRBJ1-1	-	few	TGTGCCAGCAGTTACTCAACTCATATAGCTGAAGCTTTCTTT	CASSYSTHIAEAFF
TRBV14	TRBJ2-5	TRBD2	-	TGTGCCAGCAGCCAAGTTCGGGGGGGGTCAGAGACCCAGTACTTC	CASSQVRGGSETQYF
TRBV6-5	TRBJ2-7	TRBD2	many	TGTGCCAGCAAACCTAGACGGGAGGGCCGCTACGAGCAGTACTTC	CASKPRREGRYEQYF
TRBV4-3	TRBJ1-4	TRBD1	few	TGCGCCAGCAGCCAAGATACAGGGGACAGGGCTGTTTTT	CASSQDTGDRAVF
TRBV20-1	TRBJ2-1	-	few	TGCAGTGCCAGACCCCGAGCCGCGCAGTTCTTC	CSARPRAAQFF
TRBV27	TRBJ2-5	TRBD1	many	TGTGCCAGCAGTTTTAACAGGGGGTTAGAGACCCAGTACTTC	CASSFNRGLETQYF
TRBV2	TRBJ2-1	-	many	TGTGCCAGCAGTGAAACAGCGCTGGCGGGCAATGAGCAGTTCTTC	CASSETALAGNEQFF
TRBV29-1	TRBJ2-5	-	-	TGCAGCGTTTCTCCCCTTCAAGAGACCCAGTACTTC	CSVSPLQETQYF
TRBV5-1	TRBJ2-3	-	few	TGCGCCAGCAGCCCCTTGGTCGGCACAGATACGCAGTATTTT	CASSPLVGTDTQYF
TRBV3-1	TRBJ2-7	TRBD2	few	TGTGCCAGCAGCCTCGGACTAGCGGGAGGGCGAGAGCAGTACTTC	CASSLGLAGGREQYF
TRBV20-1	TRBJ2-1	-	few	TGCAGTGCGCCGGGACTCCTCCAAATCAATGAGCAGTTCTTC	CSAPGLLQINEQFF
TRBV28	TRBJ1-5	-	-	TGTGCCAGCACCATCATGGGGGGGCTTAGCAATCAGCCCCAGCATTTT	CASTIMGGLSNQPQHF
TRBV18	TRBJ1-1	-	few	TGTGCCAGCTCACCACCGGGGGCTGTAGGGCCTGAAGCTTTCTTT	CASSPPGAVGPEAFF
TRBV20-1	TRBJ2-1	TRBD2	few	TGCGCTCTGAGCAAACCTTCGACTAGCTCAGTGCAGTTCTTC	CALSKPSTSSVQFF
TRBV7-9	TRBJ2-7	TRBD1	-	TGTGCCAGCAGCTTAGAATTGGGACAGGGAATTCCCGAGCAGTACTTC	CASSLELGQGIPEQYF
TRBV7-9	TRBJ2-3	-	many	TGTGCCAGCAGCCCCCCGGACGATACGCAGTATTTT	CASSPPDDTQYF
TRBV11-3	TRBJ1-1	TRBD1	many	TGTGCCAGCAGCTTAGGGACAGGGCGGAACACTGAAGCTTTCTTT	CASSLGTGRNTEAFF
TRBV7-2	TRBJ2-7	-	many	TGTGCCAGCAGCTCCACTTTGTACGAGCAGTACTTC	CASSSTLYEQYF
TRBV27	TRBJ1-2	-	few	TGTGCCAGCAGTCTTACCGGGACGGTAAACTATGGCTACACCTTC	CASSLTGTVNYGYTF
TRBV15	TRBJ2-7	TRBD1	-	TGTGCCACCAGCCGGCCCATCGGGACAGGGAACTACGAGCAGTACTTC	CATSRPIGTGNYEQYF
TRBV11-1	TRBJ2-1	TRBD2	few	TGTGCCAGCAGCTTCTCCATACCCGGACTAGCGGGGCTCAATGAGCAGTTCTTC	CASSFSIPGLAGLNEQFF
TRBV13	TRBJ2-5	-	many	TGTGCCAGCAGCCGGGACTTTGAAGAGACCCAGTACTTC	CASSRDFEETQYF
TRBV3-1	TRBJ2-5	TRBD2	-	TGTGCCAGCAGCCTAAGCGGGAACGGGGAGACCCAGTACTTC	CASSLSGNGETQYF
TRBV20-1	TRBJ2-3	TRBD2	many	TGCAGTGGGGGGCTAGCGGGGCCAGATACGCAGTATTTT	CSGGLAGPDTQYF